These T cell receptor beta chains were read from a single sample in a study of shared T cell receptors in the human thymus. Repertoires were generated with immunoSEQ multiplex PCR, while TCRdb's copy carries only in-frame clones and drops some. This sample has fewer than 700,000 clones, with over 75% found just once. The same data also contributed to another study, on human thymus T cells.

Input material: thymocytes. These receptors originate from a boy under three years old with a congenital heart defect. The conserved cysteine and the conserved F or W are not part of the CDR3 here. D genes are given only for firm matches. Size is omitted from some rows. Given values are once, few, many or a class for expanded clones.

d_call	clone_size	v_call	cdr3_aa
TRBD2	-	TRBV28	ASKSGSGPSGKNIQY
TRBD2	-	TRBV4-1	ASSPKGRAFTSTSSNEQF
TRBD2	-	TRBV27	ASSSRAGTSYNEQF
TRBD1	-	TRBV23-1	ASSPTLQGLSVSTGELF
TRBD2	-	TRBV4-2	ASSQDKASGSSYEQY
-	once	TRBV4-2	ASSQVVWTCSYNEQF
-	-	TRBV4-3	ASSQGPHRETPNQPQH
-	-	TRBV25-1	ASSMAGLGNTEAF
-	-	TRBV4-3	ASSHEATPSPGYT
-	-	TRBV6-5	ASSYSTRRPYGYT
TRBD2	-	TRBV29-1	SAGGPSGKSYEQY
TRBD1	-	TRBV4-3	ASSQWTGTNTGELF
-	-	TRBV30	AWSLGEGYGYT
-	-	TRBV7-9	ASSPLILGECSGANVLT
-	-	TRBV19	ASIPSNGTGELF
TRBD2	-	TRBV9	ASSVVLAGPDTQY
-	few	TRBV27	ASSNRPTGLNIQY
-	-	TRBV9	ASSPDNSNQPQH
TRBD2	-	TRBV7-8	ASSLVREREEMEDEQY
TRBD1	few	TRBV7-9	ASSRPGQGPEQY